These 12 T cell receptor beta chains share one sample of origin, sequenced in a study of OX40 agonist ivuxolimab in advanced cancers. The protocol was immunoSEQ multiplex PCR, while the TCRdb copy is restricted to in-frame clones and leaves out a portion. Among almost 85,000 clones listed, about 94% were seen once. This material consisted of CD4+ or CD8+ T cells sorted from blood, taken in a trial of the OX40 agonist ivuxolimab. Every receptor here comes from an adult with an advanced solid tumor such as melanoma, head and neck, liver or kidney cancer.

As to this clone: A read error may account for a junction end that differs from germline. The V gene is TRBV4-3, the J gene TRBJ1-1; 8 nucleotides line up with TRBD1. Germline V gene lookup returns CDR1 LGHNA and CDR2 YSLEER. The CDR3 runs to 15 residues. CDR3 bases: TGCGCCGGCAGCCAAGGAACAGGGGGGAACACTGAAGCTTTCTTT. It yields the protein CAGSQGTGGNTEAFF.

V usage is TRBV4-3 and J usage is TRBJ2-5, with D possibly TRBD1 on 6 matching bases. V was trimmed by 0 bases and J by 2 bases, leaving 13 bases between them. Germline assignment: CDR1 LGHNA and CDR2 YSLEER. CDR3 length: 16 amino acids. The CDR3 coding sequence is TGCGCCAGCAGCCAAGATCGTGTCACAGGGCAAGAGACCCAGTACTTC. Protein: CASSQDRVTGQETQYF.

This clone was detected a few times. V gene TRBV4-2 combines with J gene TRBJ2-7, with TRBD2 matching 16 bases. Looked up from germline, CDR1 is LGHNA and CDR2 is YNFKEQ. The CDR3 is 17 amino acids. The V gene end was trimmed by 2 bases and the J gene end by 7 bases; junction bases not matched to a gene: 8. CDR3 amino acids: CASSQSSLGLAGGEQYF. For the CDR3, the DNA is TGTGCCAGCAGCCAATCCAGCCTGGGACTAGCGGGAGGGGAGCAGTACTTC.

The chain uses TRBV7-9 and TRBJ1-4; a possible D gene is TRBD1 (5 bases). CDR3 length equals 17 residues. Trimming pared 5 bases from V and 0 bases from J, leaving 16 bases between. CDR1 and CDR2 from the germline V gene are SEHNR and FQNEAQ (reference sequence). CDR3 DNA sequence: TGTGCCAGCAGCCAGCCGGCCCGGGGGACAACTAATGAAAAACTGTTTTTT. Amino acid sequence: CASSQPARGTTNEKLFF.

This chain joins TRBV7-8 and TRBJ2-1, with 8 nucleotides matching TRBD2. There are 14 residues in the CDR3. J was trimmed by 5 bases and V by 3 bases; bases with no gene match: 3. Germline V gives CDR1 SGHVS, CDR2 FQNEAQ. The CDR3: CASSFSGIHNEQFF. The CDR3 region has the DNA TGTGCCAGCAGCTTTAGCGGGATACACAATGAGCAGTTCTTC.

This clone was observed a handful of times. The chain uses TRBV5-6 and TRBJ1-1; 7 nucleotides line up with TRBD1. With V trimmed by 2 bases and J by 6 bases, 7 bases remained unmatched. Per germline, CDR1 SGHDT and CDR2 YYEEEE. This CDR3 spans 14 amino acids. The CDR3 DNA reads TGTGCCAGCAGCTTCGGGACAGTGGACCCTGAAGCTTTCTTT. It yields the protein CASSFGTVDPEAFF.

The rearrangement uses TRBV5-1 and TRBJ2-7; D is undetermined. Trimming shortened V by 4 bases and J by 2 bases, and 7 bases separated the two germline ends. The CDR3 totals 12 residues. Germline-derived CDR1 and CDR2 are SGHRS and YFSETQ. CDR3 amino acids: CASSPDTYEQYF. The CDR3, as DNA: TGCGCCAGCAGCCCCGACACCTACGAGCAGTACTTC.

The chain recombines TRBV27 with TRBJ2-1; D gene unclear. The V gene lost 3 bases and the J gene lost 4 bases, with 7 bases spanning the gap. In germline, CDR1 is MNHEY, CDR2 SMNVEV (reference sequence). The CDR3 extends over 13 amino acids. As DNA, the CDR3 is TGTGCCAGCAGTTTCGCTTTTTACAATGAGCAGTTCTTC. Its protein product is CASSFAFYNEQFF.

The chain recombines TRBV9 with TRBJ2-1; possible D gene TRBD1, 6 bases. V lost 0 bases to trimming and J lost 2 bases, with 9 bases between them. This CDR3 has 15 amino acids. Germline V gene lookup returns CDR1 SGDLS and CDR2 YYNGEE. The CDR3 region has the DNA TGTGCCAGCAGCGTAGAGACAGGTGCCTACAATGAGCAGTTCTTC. Its protein product is CASSVETGAYNEQFF.

This rearrangement joins TRBV11-2 to TRBJ2-5; D is unresolved. This CDR3 comprises 12 residues. V was trimmed by 0 bases and J by 5 bases, leaving 4 bases between them. Germline CDR1 and CDR2: SGHAT and FQNNGV. For the CDR3, the DNA is TGTGCCAGCAGCTTAGAAGGGGAGACCCAGTACTTC. Translation: CASSLEGETQYF.

This chain connects TRBV9 to TRBJ1-5; 8 bases line up with TRBD1. The CDR3 extends over 15 amino acids. CDR1 is SGDLS, CDR2 YYNGEE, per germline. With 3 bases clipped from V and 6 bases from J, the junction kept 8 bases outside the gene matches. CDR3 region: CASSAGQGLGQPQHF. CDR3 bases: TGTGCCAGCAGCGCCGGACAGGGACTGGGTCAGCCCCAGCATTTT.

This clone was detected only once. This rearrangement joins TRBV12-5 to TRBJ1-2, with D tentatively TRBD1 (6 bases). Looked up from germline, CDR1 is LGHNT and CDR2 is FRNRAP. V was clipped by 7 bases and J by 1 base, with 16 bases between them. The CDR3 has 15 amino acids. The CDR3 spells CASARGDTDNYGYTF. CDR3 sequence (DNA): TGTGCTAGTGCCCGGGGGGACACGGATAACTATGGCTACACCTTC.